The clone carrying this T cell receptor beta chain was detected only a few times. Its antigen is unidentified. This entry belongs to a study of cytomegalovirus exposure and HLA in healthy donors. Whole-study context: Assignment to the Caucasian-associated ancestry cluster applied to about 80% of the 300 to 500 genotyped donors.

V lost 2 bases to trimming and J lost 0 bases; unmatched junction nucleotides: 9. Germline lookup yields CDR1 GTSNPN and CDR2 SVGIG (reference sequence). This CDR3 is built from 18 residues. General study findings and limits: Rarity marked most TCR sequences, yet some public TCRs occurred in many donors.

The PCR used 60 Vbeta and 13 Jbeta primers. Measured with immunoSEQ multiplex PCR; TCRdb has only the in-frame clones, and not every one. The sample contains 100,000 to 150,000 clones, roughly 74% of which appear only once. The specimen was PBMCs. The rearrangement links TRBV30 to TRBJ2-7, with 14 bases fitting TRBD2. This sequence was found in a man in his forties or fifties in good health and CMV-seronegative. CDR3: CAWSLRWGLAGASYEQYF. CDR3 DNA sequence: TGTGCCTGGAGTCTCAGGTGGGGACTAGCGGGGGCCTCCTACGAGCAGTACTTC.